Below, one TCR beta chain is given with its context. The sample comes from a study of blood T cell repertoires in COVID-19. The repertoire was sequenced with immunoSEQ multiplex PCR; TCRdb's copy has only in-frame clones and lacks some. The sample carries 300,000 or so clones, 70% to 90% recorded once. The V and J ends lost 4 bases and 0 bases, in that order; junction bases with no gene match: 3. From germline, CDR1 is LGHNA and CDR2 YNFKEQ. This CDR3 spans 15 amino acids. The rearrangement uses TRBV4-2 and TRBJ1-1; 9 nucleotides agree with TRBD1. Sequencing used peripheral blood. The sequence came from a woman aged 40 to 50 with acute or convalescent COVID-19. The CDR3 nucleotides are TGTGCCAGCAGCCCCGGACAGGGGATGAACACTGAAGCTTTCTTT. This gives the protein CASSPGQGMNTEAFF.